These T cell receptor beta chains were read from a single sample in a study of cytomegalovirus exposure and HLA in healthy donors. This table comes from immunoSEQ multiplex PCR, and its TCRdb copy is limited to in-frame clones, with some not included. Of about 150,000 clones listed, about 73% are singletons. Sequences were obtained from PBMCs. These receptors were taken from a middle-aged woman in good health and CMV-seronegative. CDR3s include the opening cysteine and the closing phenylalanine or tryptophan. The D gene is left open where the match is weak. Size values are once, few and many counts, or a class for expanded clones, and some rows have none.

len | j_gene | d_gene | abundance | v_gene | CDR3nt | CDR3aa
13 | TRBJ1-1 | . | . | TRBV5-1 | TGCGCCAGCAGCTTGGAGGGGGGGACTGAAGCTTTCTTT | CASSLEGGTEAFF
13 | TRBJ1-1 | . | . | TRBV10-3 | TGTGCCAGCAGTTACTCTCGGAACACTGAAGCTTTCTTT | CASSYSRNTEAFF
15 | TRBJ2-2 | TRBD2 | . | TRBV10-3 | TGTGCCATCACCGGCCTAGCGGGTGCCACCGGGGAGCTGTTTTTT | CAITGLAGATGELFF
16 | TRBJ2-3 | TRBD1 | . | TRBV5-4 | TGTGCCAGCAGCTTCTCCGGACAGGGGGAAACAGATACGCAGTATTTT | CASSFSGQGETDTQYF
15 | TRBJ1-3 | . | . | TRBV7-6 | TGTGCCAGCAGCTTCGGGTCGAGCTCTGGAAACACCATATATTTT | CASSFGSSSGNTIYF
13 | TRBJ1-1 | . | . | TRBV2 | TGTGCCAGCACGACGGAGAAAAGCACTGAAGCTTTCTTT | CASTTEKSTEAFF
14 | TRBJ2-7 | . | . | TRBV19 | TGTGCCAGTAGGAGGTACATTAGCTCCTACGAGCAGTACTTC | CASRRYISSYEQYF
14 | TRBJ2-5 | . | . | TRBV10-2 | TGCGCCAGCAGCTCCTTGGCGGGCGCGAGGACCCAGTACTTC | CASSSLAGARTQYF
14 | TRBJ1-1 | TRBD1 | . | TRBV4-1 | TGCGCCAGCAGCCCGGGACAGCTGAGCAATGAAGCTTTCTTT | CASSPGQLSNEAFF
13 | TRBJ1-2 | TRBD1 | . | TRBV28 | TGTGCCAGCAGCGTACAGGGGGCCTATGGCTACACCTTC | CASSVQGAYGYTF
11 | TRBJ1-1 | . | . | TRBV15 | TGTGCCACCAGCCGTTTCTCTGAAGCTTTCTTT | CATSRFSEAFF
15 | TRBJ1-1 | TRBD1 | . | TRBV5-1 | TGCGCCAGCAGCCCGCGACAGGGCGGTATCACTGAAGCTTTCTTT | CASSPRQGGITEAFF
16 | TRBJ2-5 | TRBD1 | . | TRBV2 | TGTGCCAGCAGGGACAACCGGGACAGGGGGCGTGAGACCCAGTACTTC | CASRDNRDRGRETQYF
14 | TRBJ1-6 | TRBD1 | . | TRBV5-1 | TGCGCCAGCAGCTCAGAACAGGGGAATTCACCCCTCCACTTT | CASSSEQGNSPLHF
19 | TRBJ1-5 | TRBD1 | . | TRBV19 | TGTGCCAGTAGTATATCATCGCTGGGACGGACAGGGGACAATCAGCCCCAGCATTTT | CASSISSLGRTGDNQPQHF
14 | TRBJ1-1 | . | . | TRBV9 | TGTGCCAGCAGCCGACAGAGTTCGAACACTGAAGCTTTCTTT | CASSRQSSNTEAFF
14 | TRBJ2-2 | . | . | TRBV2 | TGTGCCAGCAGTCGGCGGGAGAACACCGGGGAGCTGTTTTTT | CASSRRENTGELFF
13 | TRBJ2-5 | . | . | TRBV5-5 | TGTGCCAGCAGCTTGGTGAGGCAAGAGACCCAGTACTTC | CASSLVRQETQYF
13 | TRBJ1-2 | TRBD1 | . | TRBV19 | TGTGCCAGTAACCCTACAGGGGACTATGGCTACACCTTC | CASNPTGDYGYTF
15 | TRBJ2-5 | . | . | TRBV5-4 | TGTGCCAGCAGCTTGGGCTCACAGGATTTCGAGACCCAGTACTTC | CASSLGSQDFETQYF
15 | TRBJ2-1 | TRBD2 | . | TRBV2 | TGTGCCAGCAGTGGGGACGGGGGGGCATACAATGAGCAGTTCTTC | CASSGDGGAYNEQFF
15 | TRBJ1-6 | TRBD1 | . | TRBV4-1 | TGCGCCAGCAGCCAAGGGGGACAGTCTAATTCACCCCTCCACTTT | CASSQGGQSNSPLHF
15 | TRBJ1-3 | . | . | TRBV18 | TGTGCCAGCTCACCACCGAACCTCAGAGGGAACACCATATATTTT | CASSPPNLRGNTIYF
13 | TRBJ1-1 | . | few | TRBV6-4 | TGTGCCAGCAGTGTAGGGGTCGGCACTGAAGCTTTCTTT | CASSVGVGTEAFF
15 | TRBJ1-2 | TRBD1 | . | TRBV9 | TGTGCCAGCAGCAATCCCGGGACAGGGGGCTGGGGCTACACCTTC | CASSNPGTGGWGYTF
13 | TRBJ2-4 | . | . | TRBV13 | TGTGCCAGCAGATTCCCGGGGACTAACATTCAGTACTTC | CASRFPGTNIQYF
16 | TRBJ2-7 | . | . | TRBV6-1 | TGTGCCAGCAGTGTCTCCTATCTAGCTGCGTCCTACGAGCAGTACTTC | CASSVSYLAASYEQYF
13 | TRBJ2-4 | TRBD2 | . | TRBV2 | TGTGCCAGCAGGGGGGGGGTGGAAAACATTCAGTACTTC | CASRGGVENIQYF
16 | TRBJ1-1 | TRBD1 | . | TRBV13 | TGTGCCAGCAGCTTAGGCCGGGGACAGGGTAGGACTGAAGCTTTCTTT | CASSLGRGQGRTEAFF
13 | TRBJ1-2 | TRBD1 | . | TRBV29-1 | TGCAGTGGAGACCCGGGACAGGGATATGGCTACACCTTC | CSGDPGQGYGYTF
15 | TRBJ2-3 | TRBD2 | . | TRBV5-4 | TGTGCCAGCAGCTCCACTAGCGGGAGAACAGATACGCAGTATTTT | CASSSTSGRTDTQYF
15 | TRBJ1-4 | . | . | TRBV6-1 | TGTGCCAGCAGCCCTGTATCGGGACTTTGGGAAAAACTGTTTTTT | CASSPVSGLWEKLFF
15 | TRBJ1-3 | . | . | TRBV7-6 | TGTGCCAGCAGCCGCGAGGGGGGGTCCGGAAACACCATATATTTT | CASSREGGSGNTIYF
16 | TRBJ2-1 | . | . | TRBV7-9 | TGTGCCAGCAGCCCAATGATAGCGGAGTTTTACAATGAGCAGTTCTTC | CASSPMIAEFYNEQFF
16 | TRBJ1-1 | . | . | TRBV5-1 | TGCGCCAGCAGCTTGACATCCAGGGCAGGGGTGACTGAAGCTTTCTTT | CASSLTSRAGVTEAFF
14 | TRBJ2-3 | . | . | TRBV5-1 | TGCGCCAGCAGCTTGGGCCCTAGAGCAGATACGCAGTATTTT | CASSLGPRADTQYF
15 | TRBJ2-1 | TRBD2 | . | TRBV9 | TGTGCCAGCAGCGGGAGCGGGAGCTCCTACAATGAGCAGTTCTTC | CASSGSGSSYNEQFF
15 | TRBJ2-5 | TRBD1 | . | TRBV6-1 | TGTGCCAGCACCAGGACAGGGACTTCCCAAGAGACCCAGTACTTC | CASTRTGTSQETQYF
13 | TRBJ2-3 | . | once | TRBV7-2 | TGTGCCAGCAGCTTACAGGGGACAGATACGCAGTATTTT | CASSLQGTDTQYF
16 | TRBJ2-1 | . | . | TRBV7-8 | TGTGCCAGCAGCTTAGCTGGGGGGGCGGCCTACAATGAGCAGTTCTTC | CASSLAGGAAYNEQFF
15 | TRBJ1-3 | . | once | TRBV7-9 | TGTGCCAGCAGCTTAGCACCGAGCTCTGGAAACACCATATATTTT | CASSLAPSSGNTIYF
15 | TRBJ2-1 | TRBD1 | few | TRBV5-4 | TGTGCCAGCAGTTCCACAGGGGAACCCTACAATGAGCAGTTCTTC | CASSSTGEPYNEQFF
13 | TRBJ1-1 | . | few | TRBV5-1 | TGCGCCAGCAGCTTAGTCAGGGGCACTGAAGCTTTCTTT | CASSLVRGTEAFF
16 | TRBJ2-7 | . | . | TRBV7-7 | TGTGCCAGCAGCGCCAAGGGGGCCGGGGGCCGATACGAGCAGTACTTC | CASSAKGAGGRYEQYF
13 | TRBJ2-1 | . | few | TRBV5-6 | TGTGCCAGCAGCTTTTGGGGTCAAGGGGGGCAGTTCTTC | CASSFWGQGGQFF
15 | TRBJ2-1 | . | . | TRBV6-5 | TGTGCCAGCAGCCCGCCTCGACTAGACTACAATGAGCAGTTCTTC | CASSPPRLDYNEQFF
14 | TRBJ2-5 | TRBD2 | . | TRBV7-2 | TGTGCCAGCAACCGGGGGGGCCGGGTCGAGACCCAGTACTTC | CASNRGGRVETQYF
13 | TRBJ1-2 | . | once | TRBV27 | TGTGCCAGCAGTTTAGCAGGGAACTATGGCTACACCTTC | CASSLAGNYGYTF
14 | TRBJ2-5 | . | once | TRBV13 | TGTGCCAGCAGCTTAGTGGCTTCCCAAGAGACCCAGTACTTC | CASSLVASQETQYF
18 | TRBJ2-3 | TRBD1 | . | TRBV5-1 | TGCGCCAGCAGCTTGGTGCGTGGGGGACAGGGGGCGGGAGATACGCAGTATTTT | CASSLVRGGQGAGDTQYF
14 | TRBJ1-6 | . | few | TRBV11-2 | TGTGCCAGCAGCTTAGCAGGGGTTGGGTCACCCCTCCACTTT | CASSLAGVGSPLHF
14 | TRBJ2-7 | . | . | TRBV13 | TGTGCCAGCAGCCCCGACAGACCTACCTACGAGCAGTACTTC | CASSPDRPTYEQYF
16 | TRBJ2-2 | . | once | TRBV5-1 | TGCGCCAGCAGCCCCACCAGTTATTCGAACACCGGGGAGCTGTTTTTT | CASSPTSYSNTGELFF
17 | TRBJ1-2 | TRBD1 | . | TRBV18 | TGTGCCAGCTCACCTTCACAGGGGGCCTTATTCCAATATGGCTACACCTTC | CASSPSQGALFQYGYTF
13 | TRBJ1-1 | TRBD1 | . | TRBV29-1 | TGCAGCTTCCTCCCGGGACAGGGAGAAGGTGCTTTCTTT | CSFLPGQGEGAFF
13 | TRBJ2-3 | . | few | TRBV7-3 | TGTGCCAGCAGTAGATTTAGCACAGATACGCAGTATTTT | CASSRFSTDTQYF